This is a list of T cell receptor beta chains from one sample in a study of PD-1 blockade in classical Hodgkin lymphoma. Method: immunoSEQ multiplex PCR; TCRdb's copy keeps in-frame clones and lacks some. The sample yields tens of thousands of clones, about nine tenths seen once. Sequencing was performed on peripheral blood mononuclear cells (PBMCs), taken before the fourth cycle of nivolumab. These receptors were obtained from a human donor with classical Hodgkin lymphoma. Both conserved end residues are part of each CDR3. D genes are given only for firm matches. Clone size appears in some rows only: once, few, many, or a class for an expanded clone.

V,size,J,D,CDR3,DNA
TRBV7-2,-,TRBJ2-7,-,CASSLGLILYEQYF,TGTGCCAGCAGCTTAGGACTAATTCTCTACGAGCAGTACTTC
TRBV10-2,-,TRBJ2-1,-,CASSEPGGGDEQFF,TGCGCCAGCAGTGAGCCAGGGGGAGGCGATGAGCAGTTCTTC
TRBV5-1,-,TRBJ1-5,-,CASSLEGREDQPQHF,TGCGCCAGCAGCTTGGAGGGCAGGGAGGATCAGCCCCAGCATTTT
TRBV30,-,TRBJ2-1,-,CACPRDHAPVRHEQFF,TGTGCCTGCCCACGGGACCATGCTCCTGTGAGGCATGAGCAGTTCTTC
TRBV7-9,-,TRBJ2-7,-,CASSFSSRGSEQYF,TGTGCCAGCAGCTTTAGCAGCCGCGGGTCCGAGCAGTACTTC
TRBV5-4,-,TRBJ2-1,TRBD2,CASSPGGDYNEQFF,TGTGCCAGCAGCCCGGGGGGGGACTACAATGAGCAGTTCTTC
TRBV2,-,TRBJ1-1,-,CASSDGGGATEAFF,TGTGCCAGCAGTGACGGGGGGGGAGCCACTGAAGCTTTCTTT
TRBV9,-,TRBJ2-2,-,CASTKTGNTGELFF,TGTGCCAGCACTAAAACCGGGAACACCGGGGAGCTGTTTTTT
TRBV7-9,-,TRBJ2-3,TRBD1,CASSQGQGITDTQYF,TGTGCCAGCAGCCAGGGACAGGGGATCACAGATACGCAGTATTTT
TRBV7-2,once,TRBJ1-1,-,CASSLVQGRNTEAFF,TGTGCCAGCAGCTTAGTGCAGGGTAGGAACACTGAAGCTTTCTTT
TRBV27,-,TRBJ2-7,TRBD2,CASSPAGGGTYEQYF,TGTGCCAGCTCACCCGCGGGGGGAGGCACCTACGAGCAGTACTTC
TRBV11-3,-,TRBJ2-7,-,CASSLTGASAYEQYF,TGTGCCAGCAGCTTAACCGGGGCCAGTGCCTACGAGCAGTACTTC
TRBV28,-,TRBJ2-7,-,CASSLYRSYEQYF,TGTGCCAGCAGTTTGTACAGATCCTACGAGCAGTACTTC
TRBV10-2,-,TRBJ1-1,-,CASSDFELGGGTEAFF,TGCGCCAGCAGTGACTTTGAACTCGGGGGAGGCACTGAAGCTTTCTTT
TRBV19,-,TRBJ2-2,-,CASSIASTGELFF,TGTGCCAGTAGTATAGCAAGCACCGGGGAGCTGTTTTTT
TRBV2,-,TRBJ1-2,-,CASSASGRTNYGYTF,TGTGCCAGCAGTGCATCGGGCAGGACTAACTATGGCTACACCTTC
TRBV7-2,-,TRBJ1-6,TRBD1,CASSLVGQGTYNSPLHF,TGTGCCAGCAGCTTAGTGGGACAGGGAACCTATAATTCACCCCTCCACTTT
TRBV18,-,TRBJ2-2,TRBD1,CASSPRPGQGAVYTGELFF,TGTGCCAGCTCACCACGACCGGGACAGGGGGCTGTGTACACCGGGGAGCTGTTTTTT
TRBV11-2,-,TRBJ1-1,TRBD1,CASKTLTGGLDTEAFF,TGTGCCAGCAAAACGCTTACAGGGGGGTTAGACACTGAAGCTTTCTTT
TRBV5-1,-,TRBJ1-4,TRBD1,CASSLQGEIYEKLFF,TGCGCCAGCAGCTTACAGGGGGAGATATACGAAAAACTGTTTTTT
TRBV7-6,-,TRBJ2-1,TRBD2,CASSLLAGGYNEQFF,TGTGCCAGCAGCTTGTTAGCGGGGGGGTACAATGAGCAGTTCTTC
TRBV5-1,-,TRBJ2-2,-,CASSLGHSTGELFF,TGCGCCAGCAGCTTGGGCCACAGCACCGGGGAGCTGTTTTTT
TRBV10-1,-,TRBJ2-3,TRBD2,CASSPILAGEADTQYF,TGCGCCAGCAGTCCAATACTAGCGGGGGAAGCAGATACGCAGTATTTT
TRBV6-1,-,TRBJ2-3,-,CASSVKDTQYF,TGTGCCAGCAGTGTGAAAGATACGCAGTATTTT
TRBV7-8,once,TRBJ2-1,TRBD2,CASSGRQLAGDNEQFF,TGTGCCAGCAGCGGGAGGCAGCTAGCGGGGGACAATGAGCAGTTCTTC
TRBV7-9,-,TRBJ1-2,-,CASSLGHWGYTF,TGTGCCAGCAGCTTAGGTCACTGGGGCTACACCTTC
TRBV9,-,TRBJ2-3,TRBD1,CASSERGSQGGTDTQYF,TGTGCCAGCAGCGAGAGGGGCTCACAGGGGGGCACAGATACGCAGTATTTT
TRBV27,-,TRBJ1-1,TRBD1,CASSRGTGGNTEAFF,TGTGCCAGCAGTAGGGGGACAGGGGGCAACACTGAAGCTTTCTTT
TRBV5-6,-,TRBJ1-1,-,CASSLVSDTEAFF,TGTGCCAGCAGCTTGGTTTCGGACACTGAAGCTTTCTTT
TRBV19,-,TRBJ2-7,TRBD1,CASPGQNYEQYF,TGTGCCAGTCCGGGACAGAACTACGAGCAGTACTTC
TRBV4-1,-,TRBJ2-4,TRBD2,CASSQDPAGALQYF,TGCGCCAGCAGCCAAGATCCAGCGGGGGCACTTCAGTACTTC
TRBV14,few,TRBJ1-3,-,CASSQDWPGLSGNTIYF,TGTGCCAGCAGCCAAGATTGGCCAGGCCTCTCTGGAAACACCATATATTTT
TRBV19,-,TRBJ1-2,-,CASSMSGDGYTF,TGTGCCAGTAGTATGTCAGGGGACGGCTACACCTTC
TRBV5-6,-,TRBJ2-5,-,CASSSGEQETQYF,TGTGCCAGCAGCTCGGGGGAACAAGAGACCCAGTACTTC
TRBV6-5,once,TRBJ1-2,-,CASSFSGYGYTF,TGTGCCAGCAGTTTTTCTGGCTATGGCTACACCTTC
TRBV6-5,-,TRBJ2-7,TRBD1,CASTQGGTGFYEQYF,TGTGCCAGCACCCAAGGCGGGACAGGATTCTACGAGCAGTACTTC
TRBV6-6,-,TRBJ2-2,-,CASSYLQGRSELFF,TGTGCCAGCAGTTACCTACAGGGTAGGAGTGAGCTGTTTTTT
TRBV10-3,-,TRBJ1-1,-,CAVPRTWAFF,TGTGCCGTACCCCGGACTTGGGCTTTCTTT
TRBV12-5,-,TRBJ2-7,-,CASGLGQTYEQYF,TGTGCTAGTGGTTTGGGACAGACCTACGAGCAGTACTTC
TRBV30,-,TRBJ2-3,TRBD2,CALEAGGGTDTQYF,TGTGCCTTGGAAGCGGGGGGGGGCACAGATACGCAGTATTTT
TRBV29-1,-,TRBJ2-3,-,CSVARDGLTDTQYF,TGCAGCGTGGCCCGAGACGGGCTCACAGATACGCAGTATTTT
TRBV5-6,-,TRBJ2-7,-,CASTPVPGDSYEQYF,TGTGCCAGCACCCCGGTACCAGGAGACTCCTACGAGCAGTACTTC
TRBV7-2,-,TRBJ2-2,TRBD1,CASSRTGGDTGELFF,TGTGCCAGCAGCCGGACAGGGGGCGACACCGGGGAGCTGTTTTTT
TRBV11-2,-,TRBJ2-2,-,CASSIPSGTGELFF,TGTGCCAGCAGTATACCGTCGGGCACCGGGGAGCTGTTTTTT